Listed here are 9 T cell receptor beta chains from one sample, sequenced in a study of T-cell memory formation after mild COVID-19. TCRdb redid the calling of the 5' RACE reads with MiXCR, one entry per CDR3 protein. In the table there are hundreds of thousands of distinct CDR3 sequences, 15% of which are singletons. Source material: PBMCs or a T cell subset sorted from them (not recorded which). The receptors here all came from an adult woman who had mild COVID-19 (a few samples of this study predate the infection). Cell type and time point are not known.

This clonotype has only a few counts. The chain is built from TRBV29-1 and TRBJ2-7; D is uncertain. This CDR3 is built from 11 residues. V dropped 8 bases and J dropped 3 bases, with 11 bases sitting between them. The germline CDR1 and CDR2 sequences are SQVTM and ANQGSEA. CDR3 region: CSSLNIYEQYF. In DNA, the CDR3 is TGCAGCTCTCTGAACATCTACGAGCAGTACTTC.

This chain connects TRBV7-8 to TRBJ2-3, with 7 bases that match TRBD2. This CDR3 has 17 residues. The J segment lost 3 bases and the V segment lost 4 bases, leaving 13 bases of the junction unmatched. In germline, CDR1 is SGHVS, CDR2 FQNEAQ. In DNA, the CDR3 is TGTGCCAGCAGCTCGGAGCGGGACCAGCTCAGAACAGATACGCAGTATTTT. Translating it yields CASSSERDQLRTDTQYF.

The rearrangement links TRBV5-1 to TRBJ1-2, with a tentative D call TRBD1 (6 bases). This CDR3 has 14 residues. Germline V gene sequence: CDR1 SGHRS, CDR2 YFSETQ. V lost 0 bases, J lost 4 bases, and 10 bases lay in between. The CDR3 nucleotides read TGCGCCAGCAGCTTGGAAGGGGGGACCTATGGCTACACCTTC. Its translation is CASSLEGGTYGYTF.

The V call is TRBV12-3 or TRBV12-4, the J call TRBJ2-2; possible D gene TRBD2, 6 bases. This CDR3 is built from 15 residues. With 6 bases removed from V and 6 bases from J, the gap between germline ends came to 17 bases. The DNA for the CDR3 is TGTGCCAGCAGCCCTGGACCCTCGGGGGCCGGGGAGCTGTTTTTT. As protein: CASSPGPSGAGELFF.

This clonotype was found a few times. The V and J genes are TRBV6-2 or TRBV6-3 and TRBJ2-1; D unresolved. The ends were cut back, 7 bases at V and 2 bases at J, with 15 bases in the middle. Germline CDR1 MNHEY, CDR2 SVGEGT. The CDR3 loop spans 15 amino acids. CDR3 residues: CASTPQSSPYNEQFF. The CDR3 DNA sequence: TGTGCCAGCACCCCCCAATCCAGCCCCTACAATGAGCAGTTCTTC.

The J gene is TRBJ2-1, the V gene TRBV20-1; TRBD1 or TRBD2 may be the D gene (5 bases each). Germline lookup yields CDR1 DFQATT and CDR2 SNEGSKA (reference sequence). Trimming left V 6 bases short and J 1 base short, with 13 bases between. This CDR3 is built from 14 residues. CDR3 nucleotide sequence: TGCAGTGCAGGGGACCTTCAATCCTACAATGAGCAGTTCTTC. Translated: CSAGDLQSYNEQFF.

The sample holds many counts of this clonotype. The V call is TRBV7-2, the J call TRBJ2-3; the match to TRBD1 covers 8 bases. CDR3 length: 17 amino acids. With V trimmed by 3 bases and J by 4 bases, 12 bases remained unmatched. Germline V gives CDR1 SGHTA, CDR2 FQGNSA. In DNA, the CDR3 is TGTGCCAGCAGCTTCCCCCAGGGGGCGGTGAGGGCAGATACGCAGTATTTT. The encoded protein is CASSFPQGAVRADTQYF. The full variable domain, with the rest looked up from reference TRBV7-2 and TRBJ2-3, is GAGVSQSPSNKVTEKGKDVELRCDPISGHTALYWYRQSLGQGLEFLIYFQGNSAPDKSGLPSDRFSAERTGGSVSTLTIQRTQQEDSAVYLCASSFPQGAVRADTQYFGPGTRLTVL.

The gene calls are TRBV12-3 or TRBV12-4 and TRBJ2-5; 9 nucleotides match TRBD1. V lost 5 bases to trimming and J lost 4 bases; unmatched junction nucleotides: 11. This CDR3 contains 16 residues. The CDR3 DNA is TGTGCCAGCAGTACGAGGACAGGGGTCCTCCGAGAGACCCAGTACTTC. Translation: CASSTRTGVLRETQYF.

This clonotype was seen a few times. V and J are TRBV15 and TRBJ1-5; 7 bases are shared with TRBD1. The length of the CDR3 is 15 residues. J lost 5 bases, V lost 3 bases, and 7 bases had no gene match. From germline, CDR1 is LNHNV and CDR2 YYDKDF (reference sequence). CDR3 nucleotides: TGTGCCACCAGCAGGGCCAGGACAGGTTATCAGCCCCAGCATTTT. It translates to CATSRARTGYQPQHF.